This T cell receptor beta chain derives from a study of CD8 T cells in Susac syndrome. TEMRA cells were enriched by FACS, while CD8+ and CD4+ T cells were obtained through a negative isolation that was performed magnetically. Reverse transcription of about 0.45 to 1 ug RNA was performed with random hexamers. Amplification of TCR beta CDR3 spanned 54 Vbeta and 13 Jbeta via immunoSEQ multiplex PCR. One entry per CDR3 protein, called by TCRdb with MiXCR from the immunoSEQ multiplex PCR reads. Of about 300,000 distinct CDR3 sequences in the sample, approximately 91% were seen once. This CDR3 is built from 17 residues. Trimming removed 1 base from V and 2 bases from J, with 13 bases in between. Germline V gene sequence: CDR1 SGDLS, CDR2 YYNGEE.

Sequencing used CD8+ T cells from PBMCs. This sequence was found in a human donor with multiple sclerosis. The rearrangement uses TRBV9 and TRBJ2-6; D is possibly TRBD2 (5 bases). Here the CDR3 reads CASSVKGVFAGANVLTF. CDR3 bases: TGTGCCAGCAGCGTAAAGGGAGTGTTCGCTGGGGCCAACGTCCTGACTTTC.